Each of the 8 T cell receptor beta chains below was sequenced from the same sample in a study of blood T cell repertoires in COVID-19. Some clones are missing from TCRdb's copy, which holds only in-frame ones; the method was immunoSEQ multiplex PCR. The repertoire includes some 240,000 clones, around 84% of them detected once, and approximately 1.5% sits in the top ten. The specimen sequenced was peripheral blood. These receptors came from a woman between 40 and 50 years old who had recovered from COVID-19.

The rearrangement joins TRBV27 to TRBJ2-5; TRBD2 matches 9 bases. The length of the CDR3 is 19 residues. Per the germline V gene, CDR1 is MNHEY and CDR2 is SMNVEV (reference sequence). V trimming: 2 bases; J trimming: 5 bases; junction bases outside the gene matches: 18. The CDR3 loop is CASSLPRGEAGGGRETQYF. CDR3 DNA sequence: TGTGCCAGCAGTTTACCCCGCGGTGAAGCGGGGGGAGGGCGGGAGACCCAGTACTTC.

V is TRBV29-1 and J is TRBJ1-2; TRBD1 aligns across 9 bases. In germline, CDR1 is SQVTM, CDR2 ANQGSEA. The trim removed 8 bases at V and 5 bases at J, leaving 9 bases unmatched. CDR3 length: 13 residues. As DNA, the CDR3 is TGCAGCACCTACAGGGGGCTCGCTTATGGCTACACCTTC. This encodes CSTYRGLAYGYTF.

The CDR3 DNA reads TGTGCCAGCAGCCAAACCGGGACAGGGACTCTTTTCTATGGCTACACCTTC. Encoded protein: CASSQTGTGTLFYGYTF. The V call is TRBV3-1 (or the pseudogene TRBV3-2), the J call TRBJ1-2, with 9 bases matching TRBD1. In germline, CDR1 is LGHDT, CDR2 YNNKEL (reference sequence). V lost 2 bases, J lost 4 bases, and 11 bases stayed unmatched. CDR3 length: 17 residues.

The V and J genes are TRBV19 and TRBJ2-2, with D possibly matching TRBD1 (5 bases). Germline CDR1 LNHDA, CDR2 SQIVND (reference sequence). The CDR3 loop spans 16 amino acids. V lost 6 bases to trimming and J lost 3 bases, with 17 bases between them. As DNA, the CDR3 is TGTGCCAGTAGCCCCCCCCTCACAGGACACACCGGGGAGCTGTTTTTT. Protein: CASSPPLTGHTGELFF. Filled out from reference TRBV19 and TRBJ2-2, the complete variable domain reads DGGITQSPKYLFRKEGQNVTLSCEQNLNHDAMYWYRQDPGQGLRLIYYSQIVNDFQKGDIAEGYSVSREKKESFPLTVTSAQKNPTAFYLCASSPPLTGHTGELFFGEGSRLTVL.

The rearrangement uses TRBV9 and TRBJ2-5; 11 bases map to TRBD2. CDR3 length: 16 residues. V gave up 4 bases and J gave up 5 bases; unmatched junction bases: 10. From germline, CDR1 is SGDLS and CDR2 YYNGEE. The CDR3 spells CASSLKTSGEGETQYF. The DNA for the CDR3 is TGTGCCAGCAGCCTTAAGACTAGCGGGGAGGGGGAGACCCAGTACTTC.

CDR3: CASSLEGARSDTQYF. The CDR3 coding sequence is TGTGCCAGCAGCTTGGAGGGGGCGCGTTCCGATACGCAGTATTTT. This chain connects TRBV5-6 to TRBJ2-3; 7 nucleotides agree with TRBD1. CDR1 and CDR2 (germline): SGHDT, YYEEEE. The CDR3 runs to 15 residues. The V gene end was trimmed by 0 bases and the J gene end by 6 bases; junction bases not matched to a gene: 7.

The chain combines TRBV11-1 with TRBJ1-2; tentative D call: TRBD1 (6 bases). Germline V CDR1 and CDR2: SGHAT, FQDESV (reference sequence). The ends were cut back, 5 bases at V and 9 bases at J, with 25 bases in the middle. This CDR3 comprises 16 residues. The CDR3 region is CASSATSDSSPLSYTF. CDR3 in DNA: TGTGCCAGCAGCGCAACATCGGACAGCAGCCCTCTTAGCTACACCTTC.

This clone was detected many times. The chain carries TRBV6-5 and TRBJ2-1, with 9 bases fitting TRBD2. Trimming at V came to 2 bases and at J to 6 bases, leaving 5 bases not matched to a gene. The germline CDR1 and CDR2 sequences are MNHEY and SVGAGI. The CDR3 is 15 residues long. DNA of the CDR3: TGTGCCAGCAGTTACGAAGCGGGGGGCCTCAATGAGCAGTTCTTC. This sequence encodes CASSYEAGGLNEQFF.